This T cell receptor beta chain is drawn from a study of T cell responses to AZD1222 COVID-19 vaccine. Study-wide background: Recipients boosted at about 4 weeks or about 12 weeks are pooled. Notes on the study in general: Compared with day 0, the breadth and depth of the Spike-specific TCR repertoire rose significantly after two doses of AZD1222. Regions 160-218 and 743-854 dominated among vaccine-associated CD4 TCRs spanning spike. Regions left unmutated in variants are reportedly the target of nearly half of spike-specific TCRs.

Some clones are missing from TCRdb's copy, which holds only in-frame ones; the method was immunoSEQ multiplex PCR. The repertoire holds 95,000 to 150,000 clones, with 88% as singletons. Remarks on this clone: The antigen is unknown.

V shed 6 bases, J shed 7 bases, and the junction held 5 bases outside the gene matches. The CDR3 contains 12 residues. The V gene's germline CDR1 is MNHEY and CDR2 SVGEGT. This receptor was obtained from an adult in good health. This specimen was peripheral blood, taken on day 0 of AZD1222 vaccination. V and J are TRBV6-2 or TRBV6-3 and TRBJ1-1; 7 bases agree with TRBD1. CDR3 sequence (DNA): TGTGCCAGCAGCAGGGACAGCGTTGAAGCTTTCTTT. It specifies CASSRDSVEAFF.